This T cell receptor beta chain was sequenced during a study of cytomegalovirus exposure and HLA in healthy donors. Study observations and caveats: Later, an analysis found that common viral pathogens appeared to be linked with several of the most significant clusters.

13 Jbeta primers and 60 Vbeta primers were used for the PCR. Data came from immunoSEQ multiplex PCR; TCRdb stores just in-frame clones and leaves some out. Counted here are 100,000 to 150,000 clones, 73% occurring once; the ten biggest clones make up less than 5%. The ends were cut back, 2 bases at V and 4 bases at J, with 14 bases in the middle. The CDR3 has 15 amino acids. CDR1 is MNHNS and CDR2 is SASEGT in the germline V gene. As for this clone: The antigen remains unidentified.

The chain joins TRBV6-1 to TRBJ1-2; no clear D. The specimen was PBMCs. The sequence came from a man between 60 and 70 years old in good health and CMV-seropositive. Written as DNA, the CDR3 is TGTGCCAGCAGTGAATTCCGGGGTTCGAGCTATGGCTACACCTTC. As protein: CASSEFRGSSYGYTF.